The 17 T cell receptor beta chains reported below all come from one sample, sequenced in a study of blood T cells in healthy people across ages. For the second PCR, which ran for roughly 7 to 11 cycles, a sample-barcoded 5' primer and a J-beta primer mix were used. A single record per CDR3 protein comes from TCRdb applying MiXCR to the 5' RACE reads. The sample lists some 1.4 million distinct CDR3 sequences; around 42% were seen once. Material: blood. The receptors stem from a woman aged 18-29 years in good health.

This clonotype was detected only a few times. This rearrangement joins TRBV11-2 to TRBJ2-7; 9 nucleotides align to TRBD1. The CDR3 loop spans 15 amino acids. From germline, CDR1 is SGHAT and CDR2 FQNNGV. Germline trimming cut 1 base from V and 3 bases from J; bases unmatched to any gene: 4. The CDR3 DNA reads TGTGCCAGCAGCTTAGGAGGGGGACAGGGCTACGAGCAGTACTTC. Translated, it gives CASSLGGGQGYEQYF.

The chain combines TRBV4-1 with TRBJ2-7; D possibly corresponds to TRBD1 (6 bases). The CDR3 is made up of 15 amino acids. V dropped 4 bases and J dropped 4 bases, with 17 bases sitting between them. Germline CDR1 is MGHRA and CDR2 is YSYEKL. CDR3 bases: TGCGCCAGCAGCCCTGGGGGCGGACAGCTTTACGAGCAGTACTTC. It yields the protein CASSPGGGQLYEQYF.

The sample holds many counts of this clonotype. The chain employs TRBV12-3 or TRBV12-4 and TRBJ2-1; TRBD2 aligns across 9 bases. V trimming: 3 bases; J trimming: 2 bases; junction bases outside the gene matches: 2. The CDR3 is made up of 15 amino acids. CDR3 coding DNA: TGTGCCAGCAGTTTTGGCGGGGGGGCCTACAATGAGCAGTTCTTC. Protein: CASSFGGGAYNEQFF.

This clonotype has more than one count but fewer than ten. The rearrangement uses TRBV5-1 and TRBJ2-3, with 10 positions matching TRBD2. The germline V gene encodes CDR1 SGHRS and CDR2 YFSETQ. This CDR3 has 17 amino acids. V lost 0 bases, J lost 2 bases, and 6 bases stayed unmatched. The CDR3 DNA is TGCGCCAGCAGCTTGGTGGCGACTAGCGGGCCCACAGATACGCAGTATTTT. It yields the protein CASSLVATSGPTDTQYF.

V is TRBV6-5 and J is TRBJ2-3; the D call may be TRBD1 or TRBD2 (6 bases each). The germline V gene encodes CDR1 MNHEY and CDR2 SVGAGI. Trimming took off 4 bases at V and 2 bases at J, with 25 bases between the two ends. The CDR3 extends over 19 amino acids. CDR3 DNA sequence: TGTGCCAGCAGTTCTAAATCTGGTGGGGGGCCCTCCCACACAGATACGCAGTATTTT. Amino acids: CASSSKSGGGPSHTDTQYF.

The chain joins TRBV29-1 to TRBJ2-1, with D tentatively TRBD1 (5 bases). The J call could be wrong; TRBJ2-7 is a better fit for the DNA end. Germline lookup yields CDR1 SQVTM and CDR2 ANQGSEA. This CDR3 is built from 13 residues. CDR3 sequence (DNA): TGCAGCGTTGAGCACAGGTTATACAATGAGCAGTACTTC. It translates to CSVEHRLYNEQYF.

This clonotype was detected only a few times. The rearrangement uses TRBV29-1 and TRBJ2-5; TRBD2 matches 9 bases. V trimming: 4 bases; J trimming: 2 bases; junction bases outside the gene matches: 8. Per germline, CDR1 SQVTM and CDR2 ANQGSEA. This CDR3 region has 15 residues. This chain's CDR3 is CSVGSSGDLQETQYF. CDR3 in DNA: TGCAGCGTTGGATCTAGCGGGGATCTACAAGAGACCCAGTACTTC.

This clonotype appeared a few times. The chain uses TRBV6-5 and TRBJ2-7; D is undetermined. The J call may be faulty, since TRBJ2-5 better matches the DNA end. This CDR3 comprises 15 residues. Germline CDR1 and CDR2: MNHEY and SVGAGI. The CDR3 is CASSSTQIPEETQYF. The CDR3 nucleotides are TGTGCCAGCAGTTCGACACAGATCCCTGAAGAGACCCAGTACTTC.

V and J are TRBV2 and TRBJ2-7; D could derive from TRBD1 or TRBD2 (5 bases each). Germline loops: CDR1 SNHLY, CDR2 FYNNEI. Trimming shortened V by 7 bases and J by 3 bases, and 13 bases separated the two germline ends. The CDR3 extends over 13 amino acids. The CDR3 here is CASNQGTYYEQYF. The DNA of the CDR3 is TGTGCCAGCAATCAAGGGACCTACTACGAGCAGTACTTC.

The sample holds a few counts of this clonotype. This chain connects TRBV29-1 to TRBJ2-1, with no clear D. The CDR3 is 14 residues long. CDR1 and CDR2 from the germline V gene are SQVTM and ANQGSEA. Trimming left V 7 bases short and J 1 base short, with 14 bases between. CDR3 in DNA: TGCAGCGCCATTTCTAACCTATCCTACAATGAGCAGTTCTTC. It specifies CSAISNLSYNEQFF.

This clonotype was seen a handful of times. The chain has TRBV9 and TRBJ2-3; a possible D gene is TRBD2 (6 bases). This CDR3 contains 19 residues. V lost 0 bases and J lost 0, with 20 bases in between. Germline V gene sequence: CDR1 SGDLS, CDR2 YYNGEE. The CDR3 DNA is TGTGCCAGCAGCGTAGAGGGACTTAGCTACCTTCCCAGCACAGATACGCAGTATTTT. Encoded protein: CASSVEGLSYLPSTDTQYF.

The chain combines TRBV10-3 with TRBJ2-1; 9 nucleotides agree with TRBD2. Germline V gene lookup returns CDR1 ENHRY and CDR2 SYGVKD. The CDR3 spans 17 residues. Germline trimming cut 1 base from V and 2 bases from J; bases unmatched to any gene: 6. CDR3 loop: CAISEWGLAGTYNEQFF. The CDR3, as DNA: TGTGCCATCAGTGAGTGGGGCCTAGCGGGAACCTACAATGAGCAGTTCTTC.

This clonotype was detected only once. This may come from a read error, since a much larger clone is one base off. The V gene is TRBV6-2 or TRBV6-3, the J gene TRBJ2-4, with 11 bases aligning to TRBD2. The DNA matches TRBJ2-7 better at its end, which makes the J call doubtful. The CDR3 length is 15 residues. Germline CDR1 MNHEY, CDR2 SVGEGT. CDR3 residues: CASSQIAGGPYEQYF. CDR3 nucleotides: TGTGCCAGCAGCCAAATAGCGGGAGGGCCCTACGAGCAGTACTTC.

The genes are TRBV11-2 and TRBJ1-1, with 7 bases that match TRBD1. Germline CDR1 reads SGHAT; CDR2 reads FQNNGV. This CDR3 is 15 amino acids long. J was trimmed by 2 bases and V by 3 bases; bases with no gene match: 6. The CDR3 DNA reads TGTGCCAGCAGCTTGGGGGACAGATACAACACTGAAGCTTTCTTT. It yields the protein CASSLGDRYNTEAFF. Variable domain in full (rest from reference TRBV11-2 and TRBJ1-1): EAGVAQSPRYKIIEKRQSVAFWCNPISGHATLYWYQQILGQGPKLLIQFQNNGVVDDSQLPKDRFSAERLKGVDSTLKIQPAKLEDSAVYLCASSLGDRYNTEAFFGQGTRLTVV.

The chain is built from TRBV12-3 or TRBV12-4 and TRBJ1-5; D is unresolved. The germline V and J ends were trimmed by 8 bases and 3 bases, with 14 bases remaining between them. CDR3 length: 14 amino acids. The CDR3 bases are TGTGCCAGCGAAGAAGGGAGGGACAATCAGCCCCAGCATTTT. This sequence encodes CASEEGRDNQPQHF.

The chain links TRBV19 to TRBJ2-5; D not resolved. The CDR3 is 13 amino acids. Germline V gene lookup returns CDR1 LNHDA and CDR2 SQIVND (reference sequence). V was shortened by 3 bases and J by 0 bases, with 5 bases between the two germline ends. The CDR3 DNA sequence: TGTGCCAGTAGTATCAACTACCAAGAGACCCAGTACTTC. The encoded protein is CASSINYQETQYF.

This clonotype was recorded a few times. The V gene is TRBV20-1, the J gene TRBJ1-6; TRBD1 might be the D (6 bases). This CDR3 spans 18 amino acids. V was shortened by 0 bases and J by 8 bases, with 23 bases between the two germline ends. Looked up from germline, CDR1 is DFQATT and CDR2 is SNEGSKA (reference sequence). CDR3: CSARDGLLLTGADSPLHF. The DNA of the CDR3 is TGCAGTGCTAGAGACGGTCTGCTCTTGACAGGCGCCGATTCACCCCTCCACTTT.